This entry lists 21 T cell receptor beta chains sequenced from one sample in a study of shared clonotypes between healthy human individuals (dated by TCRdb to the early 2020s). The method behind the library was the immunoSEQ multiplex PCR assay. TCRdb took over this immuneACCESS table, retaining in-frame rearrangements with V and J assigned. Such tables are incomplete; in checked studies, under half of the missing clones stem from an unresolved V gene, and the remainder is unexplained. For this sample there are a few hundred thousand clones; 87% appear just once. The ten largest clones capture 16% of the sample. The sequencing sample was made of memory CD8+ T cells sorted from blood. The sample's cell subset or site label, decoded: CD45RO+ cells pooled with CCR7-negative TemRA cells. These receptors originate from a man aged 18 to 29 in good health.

The CDR3 DNA reads TGTGCCAGCAGCTTAGGTGGCGGTACCTACAATGAGCAGTTCTTC. Translated, it gives CASSLGGGTYNEQFF. V is TRBV7-8 and J is TRBJ2-1, with D unresolved. The CDR3 consists of 15 residues. Germline assignment: CDR1 SGHVS and CDR2 FQNEAQ. Trimming pared 1 base from V and 2 bases from J, leaving 9 bases between.

DNA for the CDR3: TGTGCCAGGGTGAAGGCCGGGGTGAGCACAGATACGCAGTATTTT. It encodes CARVKAGVSTDTQYF. The chain employs TRBV2 and TRBJ2-3; weak D call: TRBD2 (5 bases). The V gene lost 9 bases and the J gene lost 0 bases, with 16 bases spanning the gap. The CDR3 spans 15 residues. Germline V gene lookup returns CDR1 SNHLY and CDR2 FYNNEI.

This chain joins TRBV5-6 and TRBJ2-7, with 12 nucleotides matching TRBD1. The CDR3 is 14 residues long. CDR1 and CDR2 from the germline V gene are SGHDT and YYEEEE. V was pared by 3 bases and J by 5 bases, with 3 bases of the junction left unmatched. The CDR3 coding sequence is TGTGCCAGCAGCTGGGACAGGGGGCTAGACGAGCAGTACTTC. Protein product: CASSWDRGLDEQYF.

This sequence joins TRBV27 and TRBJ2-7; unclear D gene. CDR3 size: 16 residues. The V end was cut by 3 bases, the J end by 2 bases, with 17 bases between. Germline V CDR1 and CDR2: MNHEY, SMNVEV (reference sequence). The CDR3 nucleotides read TGTGCCAGCAGTTTTTCATCCGGAGAGCACCCCTACGAGCAGTACTTC. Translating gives CASSFSSGEHPYEQYF.

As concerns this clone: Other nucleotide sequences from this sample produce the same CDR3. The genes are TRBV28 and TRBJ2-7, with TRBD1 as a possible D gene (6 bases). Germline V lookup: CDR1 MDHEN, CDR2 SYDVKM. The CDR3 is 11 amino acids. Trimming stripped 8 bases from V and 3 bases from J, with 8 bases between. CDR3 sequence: CASSDSYEQYF. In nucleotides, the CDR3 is TGTGCCAGCTCGGACAGCTACGAGCAGTACTTC.

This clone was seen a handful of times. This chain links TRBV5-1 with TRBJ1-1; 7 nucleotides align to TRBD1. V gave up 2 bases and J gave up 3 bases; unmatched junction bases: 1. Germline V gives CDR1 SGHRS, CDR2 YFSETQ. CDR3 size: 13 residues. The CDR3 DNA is TGCGCCAGCAGCTTTACAGGGGACACTGAAGCTTTCTTT. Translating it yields CASSFTGDTEAFF.

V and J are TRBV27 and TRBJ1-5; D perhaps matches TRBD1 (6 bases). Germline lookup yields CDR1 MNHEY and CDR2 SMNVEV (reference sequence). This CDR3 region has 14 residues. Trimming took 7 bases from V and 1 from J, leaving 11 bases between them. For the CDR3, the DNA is TGTGCCAGCAAAACAGGGTTAAGCAATCAGCCCCAGCATTTT. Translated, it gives CASKTGLSNQPQHF.

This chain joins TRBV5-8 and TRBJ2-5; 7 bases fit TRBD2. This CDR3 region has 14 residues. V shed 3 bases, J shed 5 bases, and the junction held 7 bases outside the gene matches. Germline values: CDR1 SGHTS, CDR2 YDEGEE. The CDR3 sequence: CASSSRLAGETQYF. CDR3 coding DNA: TGTGCCAGCAGCTCCCGACTAGCTGGGGAGACCCAGTACTTC.

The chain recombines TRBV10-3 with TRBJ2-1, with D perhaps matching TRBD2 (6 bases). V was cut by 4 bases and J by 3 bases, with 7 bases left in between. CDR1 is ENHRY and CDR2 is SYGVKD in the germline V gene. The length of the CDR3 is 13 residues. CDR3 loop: CAISGDFYNEQFF. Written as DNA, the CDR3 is TGTGCCATCAGTGGGGACTTCTACAATGAGCAGTTCTTC.

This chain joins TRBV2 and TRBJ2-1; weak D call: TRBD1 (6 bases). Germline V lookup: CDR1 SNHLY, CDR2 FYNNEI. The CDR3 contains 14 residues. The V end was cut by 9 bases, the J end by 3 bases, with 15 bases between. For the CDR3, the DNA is TGTGCCAGTCCGACAGGAAATAGCTACAATGAGCAGTTCTTC. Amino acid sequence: CASPTGNSYNEQFF.

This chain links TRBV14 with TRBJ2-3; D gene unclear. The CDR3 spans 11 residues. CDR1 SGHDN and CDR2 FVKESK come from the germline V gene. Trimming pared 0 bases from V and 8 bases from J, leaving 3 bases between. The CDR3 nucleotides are TGTGCCAGCAGCCAAGATCTTACGCAGTATTTT. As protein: CASSQDLTQYF.

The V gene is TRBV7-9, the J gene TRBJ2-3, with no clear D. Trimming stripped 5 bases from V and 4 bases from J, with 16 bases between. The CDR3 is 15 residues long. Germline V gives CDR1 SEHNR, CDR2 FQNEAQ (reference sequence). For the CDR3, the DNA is TGTGCCAGCAGCCCCGGACGGTCGGGCCCAGATACGCAGTATTTT. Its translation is CASSPGRSGPDTQYF. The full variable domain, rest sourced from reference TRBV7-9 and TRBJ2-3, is DTGVSQNPRHKITKRGQNVTFRCDPISEHNRLYWYRQTLGQGPEFLTYFQNEAQLEKSRLLSDRFSAERPKGSFSTLEIQRTEQGDSAMYLCASSPGRSGPDTQYFGPGTRLTVL.

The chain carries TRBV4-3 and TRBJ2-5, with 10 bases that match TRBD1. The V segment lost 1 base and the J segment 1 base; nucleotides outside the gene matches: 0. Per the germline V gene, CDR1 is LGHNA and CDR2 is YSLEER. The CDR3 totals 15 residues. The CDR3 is CASSQGTGGQETQYF. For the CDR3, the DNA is TGCGCCAGCAGCCAAGGGACAGGGGGCCAAGAGACCCAGTACTTC.

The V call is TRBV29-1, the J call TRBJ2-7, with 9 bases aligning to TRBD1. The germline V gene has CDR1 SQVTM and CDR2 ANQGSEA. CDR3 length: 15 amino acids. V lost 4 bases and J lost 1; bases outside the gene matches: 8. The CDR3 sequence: CSVVRPDRGSYEQYF. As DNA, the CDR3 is TGCAGCGTTGTGCGCCCGGACAGGGGATCCTACGAGCAGTACTTC.

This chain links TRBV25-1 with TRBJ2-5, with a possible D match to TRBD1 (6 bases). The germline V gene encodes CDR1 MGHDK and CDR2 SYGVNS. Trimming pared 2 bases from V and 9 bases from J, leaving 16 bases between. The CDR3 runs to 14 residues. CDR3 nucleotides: TGTGCCAGCAGTGAACCTCAGGGGATGGAGGCCCAGTACTTC. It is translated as CASSEPQGMEAQYF. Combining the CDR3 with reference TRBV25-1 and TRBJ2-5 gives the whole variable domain EADIYQTPRYLVIGTGKKITLECSQTMGHDKMYWYQQDPGMELHLIHYSYGVNSTEKGDLSSESTVSRIRTEHFPLTLESARPSHTSQYLCASSEPQGMEAQYFGPGTRLLVL.

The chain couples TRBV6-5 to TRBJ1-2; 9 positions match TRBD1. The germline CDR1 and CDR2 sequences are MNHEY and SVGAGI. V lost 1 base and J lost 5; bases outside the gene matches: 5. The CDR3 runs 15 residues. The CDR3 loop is CASSYWRTGDYGYTF. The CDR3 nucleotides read TGTGCCAGCAGTTACTGGCGGACAGGGGATTATGGCTACACCTTC.

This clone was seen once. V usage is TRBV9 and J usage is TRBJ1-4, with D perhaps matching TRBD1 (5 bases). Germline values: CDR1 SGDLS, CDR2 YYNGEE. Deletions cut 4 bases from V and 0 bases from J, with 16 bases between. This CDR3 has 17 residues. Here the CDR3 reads CASSPGPGGATNEKLFF. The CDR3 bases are TGTGCCAGCAGCCCCGGCCCGGGGGGAGCAACTAATGAAAAACTGTTTTTT. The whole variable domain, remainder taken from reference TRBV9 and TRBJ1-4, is DSGVTQTPKHLITATGQRVTLRCSPRSGDLSVYWYQQSLDQGLQFLIQYYNGEERAKGNILERFSAQQFPDLHSELNLSSLELGDSALYFCASSPGPGGATNEKLFFGSGTQLSVL.

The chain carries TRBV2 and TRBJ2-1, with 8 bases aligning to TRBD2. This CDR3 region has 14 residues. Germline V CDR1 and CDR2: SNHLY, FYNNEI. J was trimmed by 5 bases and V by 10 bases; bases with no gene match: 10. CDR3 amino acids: CANTLTSGNNEQFF. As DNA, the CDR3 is TGTGCCAACACACTCACTAGCGGAAACAATGAGCAGTTCTTC.

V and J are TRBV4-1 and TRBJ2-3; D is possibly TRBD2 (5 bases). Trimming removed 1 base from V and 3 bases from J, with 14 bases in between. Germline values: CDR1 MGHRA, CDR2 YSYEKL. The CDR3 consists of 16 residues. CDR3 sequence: CASSQGRLAATDTQYF. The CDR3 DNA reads TGCGCCAGCAGCCAAGGGAGGCTCGCCGCGACAGATACGCAGTATTTT.

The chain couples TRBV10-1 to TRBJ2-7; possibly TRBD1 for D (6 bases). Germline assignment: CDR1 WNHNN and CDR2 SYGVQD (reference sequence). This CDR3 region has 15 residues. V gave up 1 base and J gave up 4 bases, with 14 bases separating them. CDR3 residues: CASSEFRIQGYEQYF. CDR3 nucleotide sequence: TGCGCCAGCAGTGAGTTCCGGATACAGGGTTACGAGCAGTACTTC.

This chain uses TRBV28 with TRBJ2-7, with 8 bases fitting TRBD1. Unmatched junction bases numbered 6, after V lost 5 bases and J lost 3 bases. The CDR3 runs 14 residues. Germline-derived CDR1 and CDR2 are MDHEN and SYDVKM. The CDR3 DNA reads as TGTGCCAGCAGTCTCAGGACAGGGAACTACGAGCAGTACTTC. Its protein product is CASSLRTGNYEQYF.